This T cell receptor beta chain was captured in a study of graft-versus-host responses after intestinal transplantation. The CDR3 consists of 18 residues. Trimming took 0 bases from V and 3 from J, leaving 21 bases between them. CDR1 and CDR2 from the germline V gene are SGHRS and YFSETQ. Points on this clone: Its antigen remains unknown.

The assay was immunoSEQ multiplex PCR, and TCRdb's table has in-frame clones only and misses some. The sample carries about 71,000 clones, around 91% recorded once. Material: unstimulated CD8+ T cells sorted from spleen or lymph node cells, obtained before intestinal transplant. The clonotype originates from a human donor who received an intestinal transplant. This chain links TRBV5-1 with TRBJ1-2; the D gene is possibly TRBD1 (5 bases). DNA for the CDR3: TGCGCCAGCAGCTTGGGGCCAGGGACGACAAGCGGGGACTATGGCTACACCTTC. Protein sequence: CASSLGPGTTSGDYGYTF.